This T cell receptor beta chain came from a study of shared clonotypes between healthy human individuals. Germline values: CDR1 SEHNR, CDR2 FQNEAQ (reference sequence). V gave up 5 bases and J gave up 3 bases, with 14 bases separating them. CDR3 size: 14 residues. Positive CCR7 selection of CD45RO-negative cells yielded the naive CD8 cells, and terminally differentiated effector memory CD45RA+ cells were excluded. Sequencing was performed with immunoSEQ multiplex PCR; in TCRdb, only in-frame clones are kept and a portion is missing. This sample yields 2 million to 2.5 million clones, of which about 92% are seen a single time; about 1.8% belongs to the top ten.

What was sequenced was naive CD8+ T cells from PBMCs. The V and J genes are TRBV7-9 and TRBJ2-7; D is possibly TRBD2 (6 bases). The sequence was obtained from a man between 18 and 35 years old in good health. Some clones in this sample may be carry-over from other donors' samples. This chain's CDR3 is CASSHHAGGYEQYF. In nucleotides, the CDR3 is TGTGCCAGCAGCCACCACGCCGGGGGCTACGAGCAGTACTTC. Complete variable domain (other parts from reference TRBV7-9 and TRBJ2-7): DTGVSQNPRHKITKRGQNVTFRCDPISEHNRLYWYRQTLGQGPEFLTYFQNEAQLEKSRLLSDRFSAERPKGSFSTLEIQRTEQGDSAMYLCASSHHAGGYEQYFGPGTRLTVT.